A selection of T cell receptor beta chains follows, all from one sample in a study of shared clonotypes between healthy human individuals. The assay was immunoSEQ multiplex PCR, and TCRdb's table has in-frame clones only and misses some. The data contain about 2.1 million clones, 90% to 95% of them singletons. Sequencing was done on a sample of naive CD8+ T cells from PBMCs. The receptors derive from a young man in good health. Some clones in this sample may be carry-over from other donors' samples. The CDR3 runs from the conserved cysteine through the conserved F or W. Each record gives: V gene, D gene, J gene, clone size, CDR3 protein, CDR3 DNA. D genes are given only for firm matches. Size values are once, few and many counts, or a class for expanded clones, and some rows have none.

>TRBV28|TRBD2|TRBJ2-7|NA
CASSYWTSGNYEQYF
TGTGCCAGCAGTTACTGGACTAGCGGAAACTACGAGCAGTACTTC
>TRBV27|NA|TRBJ1-5|NA
CASSLLGGGQPQHF
TGTGCCAGCAGTTTATTGGGGGGGGGTCAGCCCCAGCATTTT
>TRBV4-1|NA|TRBJ1-2|once
CASSQGGGYTF
TGCGCCAGCAGCCAAGGGGGGGGCTACACCTTC
>TRBV4-2|TRBD1|TRBJ2-5|NA
CASSQGGQGLETQYF
TGTGCCAGCAGCCAAGGGGGACAGGGGTTGGAGACCCAGTACTTC
>TRBV5-4|NA|TRBJ1-2|NA
CASSLDGSSGGYTF
TGTGCCAGCAGCTTGGATGGGTCTTCCGGGGGCTACACCTTC
>TRBV11-3|NA|TRBJ2-3|NA
CASSPPLTDTQYF
TGTGCCAGCAGCCCACCCTTAACGGATACGCAGTATTTT
>TRBV2|NA|TRBJ2-7|NA
CASSDGTFVDEQYF
TGTGCCAGCAGTGATGGGACTTTCGTAGACGAGCAGTACTTC
>TRBV19|TRBD1|TRBJ1-2|once
CASRFRDREDGYTF
TGTGCCAGTAGGTTCCGGGACAGGGAGGACGGCTACACCTTC
>TRBV11-2|NA|TRBJ2-2|NA
CASSSHTSVAGELFF
TGTGCCAGCAGCTCCCACACGAGCGTAGCCGGGGAGCTGTTTTTT
>TRBV4-3|TRBD2|TRBJ2-1|NA
CASSQDLASGSAVNEQFF
TGCGCCAGCAGCCAAGATCTTGCTAGCGGGAGTGCAGTTAATGAGCAGTTCTTC
>TRBV30|NA|TRBJ2-3|NA
CAWSELGEADTQYF
TGTGCCTGGAGTGAATTGGGGGAAGCAGATACGCAGTATTTT
>TRBV5-5|NA|TRBJ2-7|NA
CASSPRTVYEQYF
TGTGCCAGCAGCCCCCGGACAGTCTACGAGCAGTACTTC
>TRBV14|TRBD1|TRBJ1-5|NA
CASSHPYRGQRRCQPQHF
TGTGCCAGCAGCCATCCTTACAGGGGGCAAAGGCGTTGTCAGCCCCAGCATTTT
>TRBV5-1|TRBD2|TRBJ2-7|NA
CASSSGGPYEQYF
TGCGCCAGCAGCTCGGGAGGGCCCTACGAGCAGTACTTC
>TRBV7-9|NA|TRBJ2-7|NA
CASSADSARREQYF
TGTGCCAGCAGCGCGGATAGCGCGCGGCGGGAGCAGTACTTC
>TRBV7-9|NA|TRBJ2-1|NA
CASSPPRARGEQFF
TGTGCCAGCAGCCCTCCCCGCGCGAGGGGCGAGCAGTTCTTC
>TRBV9|TRBD2|TRBJ2-1|NA
CASSGSGKVGNEQFF
TGTGCCAGCAGCGGTAGCGGGAAAGTGGGCAATGAGCAGTTCTTC
>TRBV5-6|NA|TRBJ2-7|NA
CASSLGGGYEQYF
TGTGCCAGCAGCTTGGGAGGGGGATACGAGCAGTACTTC
>TRBV29-1|NA|TRBJ2-7|NA
CSVEGGQGSYEQYF
TGCAGCGTTGAAGGAGGTCAGGGCTCCTACGAGCAGTACTTC
>TRBV25-1|NA|TRBJ1-1|NA
CASSPPLGGVAFF
TGTGCCAGCAGTCCACCGTTGGGAGGGGTAGCTTTCTTT
>TRBV7-2|TRBD2|TRBJ2-7|NA
CASSLGSGAAYEQYF
TGTGCCAGCAGCTTAGGTAGCGGGGCAGCCTACGAGCAGTACTTC
>TRBV30|NA|TRBJ2-5|NA
CAWSVGTETQYF
TGTGCCTGGAGTGTGGGGACGGAGACCCAGTACTTC
>TRBV6-1|NA|TRBJ2-1|once
CAVYPGRSYNEQFF
TGTGCCGTTTATCCGGGGAGGTCTTACAATGAGCAGTTCTTC